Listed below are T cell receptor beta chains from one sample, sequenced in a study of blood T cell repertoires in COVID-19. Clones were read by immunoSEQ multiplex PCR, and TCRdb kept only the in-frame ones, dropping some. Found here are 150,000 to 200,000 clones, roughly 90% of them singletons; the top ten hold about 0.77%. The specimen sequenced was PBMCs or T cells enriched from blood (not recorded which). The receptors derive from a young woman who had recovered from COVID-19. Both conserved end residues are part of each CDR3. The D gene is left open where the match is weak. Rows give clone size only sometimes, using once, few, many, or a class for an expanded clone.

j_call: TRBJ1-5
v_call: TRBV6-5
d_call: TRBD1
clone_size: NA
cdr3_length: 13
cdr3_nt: TGTGCCAGCAGTCCGGACAGGGATCAGCCCCAGCATTTT
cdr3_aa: CASSPDRDQPQHF

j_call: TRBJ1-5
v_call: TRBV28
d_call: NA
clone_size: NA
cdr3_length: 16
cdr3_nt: TGTGCCAGCAGTTTGGCGGTCCAACCCCTGAATCAGCCCCAGCATTTT
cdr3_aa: CASSLAVQPLNQPQHF

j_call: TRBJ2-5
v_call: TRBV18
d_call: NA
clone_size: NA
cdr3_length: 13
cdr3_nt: TGTGCCAGCTCACCTAAAAACCAAGAGACCCAGTACTTC
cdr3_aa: CASSPKNQETQYF

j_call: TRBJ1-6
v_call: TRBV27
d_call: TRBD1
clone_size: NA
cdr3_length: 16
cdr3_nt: TGTGCCAGCCAACAAGGAGGGACAGTCCTCCCTAGGCCCCTCCACTTT
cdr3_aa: CASQQGGTVLPRPLHF

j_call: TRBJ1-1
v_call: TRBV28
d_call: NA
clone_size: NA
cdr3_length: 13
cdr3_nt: TGTGCCAGCAGTATCTCGGGGAACACTGAAGCTTTCTTT
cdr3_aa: CASSISGNTEAFF

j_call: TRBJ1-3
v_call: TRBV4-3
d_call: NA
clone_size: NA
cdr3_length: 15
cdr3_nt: TGCGCCAGCAGCCAAGACAGGGGCACTGGAAACACCATATATTTT
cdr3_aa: CASSQDRGTGNTIYF

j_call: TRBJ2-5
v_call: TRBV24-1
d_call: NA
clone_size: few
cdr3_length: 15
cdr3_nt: TGTGCCACCAGTGATATCCGGGACACCCAAGAGACCCAGTACTTC
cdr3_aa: CATSDIRDTQETQYF

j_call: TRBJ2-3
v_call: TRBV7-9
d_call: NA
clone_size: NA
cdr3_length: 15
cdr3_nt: TGTGCCAGCAGCGGATACAGGGAATACACAGATACGCAGTATTTT
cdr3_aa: CASSGYREYTDTQYF

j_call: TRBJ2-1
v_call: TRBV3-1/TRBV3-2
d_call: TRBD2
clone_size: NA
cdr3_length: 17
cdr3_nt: TGTGCCAGCAGCCTTTGGGGCGGGAGGGCCGCCTACAATGAGCAGTTCTTC
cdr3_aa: CASSLWGGRAAYNEQFF

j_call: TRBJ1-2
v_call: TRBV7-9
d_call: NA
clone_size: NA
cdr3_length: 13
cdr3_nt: TGTGCCAGCAGCCCAGGAGGGCTTTATGGCTACACCTTC
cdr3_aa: CASSPGGLYGYTF